Shown below are 15 T cell receptor beta chains from a single sample sequenced in a study of vaccination and CD4 T cells after COVID-19. TCRdb analysed the PCR reads with MiXCR anew, one entry per CDR3 protein. The sample yields about 36,000 distinct CDR3 sequences, 36% seen once. Time point described: late sampling 161 to 241 days after vaccination in a few convalescent patients. Sequenced material: CD4+ T cells from blood, taken about 7 months after SARS-CoV-2 vaccination. The receptor source for this set is a human donor who had recovered from COVID-19.

Judged by abundance, this clonotype is large (0.1 to 1%). The chain joins TRBV4-1 to TRBJ2-2; 12 nucleotides match TRBD2. V lost 1 base and J lost 4; bases outside the gene matches: 4. CDR1 is MGHRA, CDR2 YSYEKL, per germline. CDR3 length equals 17 residues. The chain's CDR3 is CASSQASGRASTGELFF. CDR3 DNA: TGCGCCAGCAGCCAAGCTAGCGGGAGGGCCTCCACCGGGGAGCTGTTTTTT.

The chain is built from TRBV12-3 or TRBV12-4 and TRBJ2-5; 11 bases are a match to TRBD1. This CDR3 is 13 amino acids long. Trimming removed 6 bases from V and 5 bases from J; junction bases left unmatched: 2. The CDR3 bases are TGTGCCAGCAGACGGACAGGGGGCGAGACCCAGTACTTC. Residues: CASRRTGGETQYF.

The chain carries TRBV7-9 and TRBJ2-1, with a weak D call TRBD1 (5 bases). This CDR3 has 14 residues. Trimming pared 2 bases from V and 9 bases from J, leaving 14 bases between. Germline CDR1 and CDR2: SEHNR and FQNEAQ (reference sequence). The CDR3 DNA sequence: TGTGCCAGCAGCTTACGCGCAGGGCCTGGTGAGCAGTTCTTC. As protein: CASSLRAGPGEQFF.

The rearrangement links TRBV20-1 to TRBJ1-1, with 7 bases matching TRBD1. Germline values: CDR1 DFQATT, CDR2 SNEGSKA (reference sequence). CDR3 length equals 16 residues. V lost 8 bases and J lost 4; bases outside the gene matches: 19. The CDR3 loop reads CSPYSPGGGEGTEAFF. DNA for the CDR3: TGCAGTCCCTATTCTCCGGGAGGGGGCGAGGGCACTGAAGCTTTCTTT.

The chain is built from TRBV12-3 or TRBV12-4 and TRBJ2-7; D may match TRBD1 or TRBD2 (5 bases each). This CDR3 is 15 amino acids long. V lost 5 bases to trimming and J lost 9 bases, with 23 bases between them. The DNA of the CDR3 is TGTGCCAGCAGTCCCCGGACACCGGGAACCGCTGGGCAGTACTTC. It yields the protein CASSPRTPGTAGQYF.

This clonotype has a single count. The J gene is TRBJ2-5, the V gene TRBV7-2; TRBD2 aligns across 8 bases. The CDR3 is 15 amino acids. Germline CDR1 reads SGHTA; CDR2 reads FQGNSA. V lost 1 base to trimming and J lost 7 bases; unmatched junction nucleotides: 8. This CDR3 is CASSLDAGGTRTQYF. The CDR3 nucleotides read TGTGCCAGCAGCTTAGATGCGGGAGGAACCAGGACCCAGTACTTC.

This clonotype has more than one count but fewer than ten. The chain is built from TRBV25-1 and TRBJ2-7, with TRBD1 matching over 8 bases. This CDR3 contains 15 residues. Germline CDR1 and CDR2: MGHDK and SYGVNS. Losses at the gene ends were 5 bases for V and 1 base for J; bases not matched to a gene: 7. The CDR3, as DNA: TGTGCCAGCAGTCCCGCCAACAGGGGGTCCTACGAGCAGTACTTC. Translation: CASSPANRGSYEQYF.

This clonotype is classed as medium-sized. In DNA form, the CDR3 reads TGCAGTGCTAGCGGGGCTGGGGGCCAGCGCATCGAGCAGTACTTC. Translated: CSASGAGGQRIEQYF. The chain joins TRBV20-1 to TRBJ2-7; D possibly corresponds to TRBD1 (6 bases). V shed 3 bases and J shed 6 bases, with 21 bases lying between them. This CDR3 has 15 amino acids. Germline V gene sequence: CDR1 DFQATT, CDR2 SNEGSKA (reference sequence).

The table lists this clonotype with a few counts. This chain joins TRBV7-3 and TRBJ2-1, with no clear D. Germline CDR1 reads SGHTA; CDR2 reads FQGTGA. The CDR3 runs 13 residues. Trimming cost V 4 bases and J 6 bases, with 10 bases left between them. CDR3 sequence reads: CASSSQEGNEQFF. DNA of the CDR3: TGTGCCAGCAGCTCCCAAGAAGGCAATGAGCAGTTCTTC.

This CDR3 is CASSEVKWREGRLGELFF. The DNA of the CDR3 is TGTGCCAGCAGTGAAGTAAAATGGCGGGAGGGCCGACTCGGGGAGCTGTTTTTT. The chain employs TRBV2 and TRBJ2-2; TRBD2 agrees at 9 bases. The CDR3 sequence is 18 residues long. Germline V gene lookup returns CDR1 SNHLY and CDR2 FYNNEI. V shed 1 base and J 7 bases; nucleotides not matched to a gene: 13.

By sample share, this clonotype is medium-sized. The rearrangement links TRBV6-5 to TRBJ2-7, with D possibly matching TRBD2 (5 bases). Germline loops: CDR1 MNHEY, CDR2 SVGAGI. This CDR3 is 13 amino acids long. V was trimmed by 2 bases and J by 9 bases, leaving 14 bases between them. CDR3 sequence (DNA): TGTGCCAGCAGTTACGCTTCTAGCTATGGGCAGTACTTC. Translation gives CASSYASSYGQYF.

The chain is built from TRBV20-1 and TRBJ2-5; 8 bases agree with TRBD2. The CDR3 totals 14 residues. Germline trimming cut 6 bases from V and 5 bases from J; bases unmatched to any gene: 11. Germline V gene data show CDR1 as DFQATT and CDR2 as SNEGSKA (reference sequence). CDR3 coding DNA: TGCAGTGCACCGACGGGAGGGGGAGGGGAGACCCAGTACTTC. This sequence encodes CSAPTGGGGETQYF.

V usage is TRBV6-1 and J usage is TRBJ1-1; TRBD1 matches 8 bases. Trimming at V came to 6 bases and at J to 4 bases, leaving 10 bases not matched to a gene. This CDR3 contains 15 residues. CDR1 and CDR2 from the germline V gene are MNHNS and SASEGT. The CDR3 sequence is CASSPTRQGSTEAFF. As DNA, the CDR3 is TGTGCCAGCAGCCCAACTCGACAGGGGAGCACTGAAGCTTTCTTT.

Ten or more counts support this clonotype. The chain uses TRBV7-7 and TRBJ2-3; TRBD1 or TRBD2 may be the D gene (5 bases each). The CDR3 loop spans 14 amino acids. Germline CDR1 and CDR2: SSHAT and FNYEAQ (reference sequence). The V end was cut by 1 base, the J end by 5 bases, with 10 bases between. CDR3 residues: CASSLGQGVDTQYF. CDR3 in DNA: TGTGCCAGCAGCTTAGGGCAGGGAGTAGATACGCAGTATTTT.

The chain joins TRBV28 to TRBJ2-3, with TRBD2 identical over 7 bases. Germline lookup yields CDR1 MDHEN and CDR2 SYDVKM. J lost 7 bases, V lost 7 bases, and 11 bases had no gene match. The CDR3 spans 14 residues. CDR3 in amino acids: CASTPRGGPNTQYF. Here the CDR3 DNA reads TGTGCCAGCACCCCCCGCGGGGGACCGAATACGCAGTATTTT.